The subject of this entry is one T cell receptor beta chain. The table lists this clone with a count of one. It lacks a known antigen. It has no much larger one-base neighbor in the sample; base qualities were not kept. The sample originates from a study of cytomegalovirus exposure and HLA in healthy donors (dated by TCRdb to about 2017). About the study as a whole: An earlier analysis of approximately 550 of the donors reported 250 to 350 Gb of sequence data and roughly 100 million unique TCR beta sequences from 150 million to 200 million T cells. All discovery cohort repertoires had been generated using a single sequencing platform. To predict cytomegalovirus infection status, the study brought together high-throughput TCR immunosequencing, statistical association of individual TCRs with disease status, and machine learning. To decide whether each TCR beta V gene segment behaved as functional or pseudogenic, an earlier analysis of approximately 590 of the donors relied on high-throughput TCR beta sequencing. Typing coverage varied by locus: roughly 629-640 donors for A, B, C, DRB1 and DQB1; roughly 560 for DQA1; more than 600 for DPA1; roughly 470 for DPB1. An early release that covered about 600 HLA-typed donors contained about 300 gigabases of sequencing data and 65 million to 100 million unique TCR sequences. Of the 350 to 400 genotyped donors, approximately 82% fell in the genetic ancestry cluster associated with self-reported Caucasian donors. The T cell repertoires of under 700 subjects were profiled by immunosequencing and related to cytomegalovirus serostatus. Class I and class II HLA loci were covered by the typing at four-digit resolution. Among almost 400 genotyped donors of the cohort, an average of approximately 240,000 unique TCR beta nucleotide sequences were sequenced per donor, roughly a sixth of them non-productive. The study aimed to test whether cataloging public T cell receptors could reveal signatures of past pathogen exposure. The later analysis used no new phenotypic data to find candidate immune exposures, relying instead on TCR beta sequences and their occurrence across donors. Donor age, sex, ethnicity and CMV serostatus were compiled alongside the repertoire data. Along with the approximately 670-subject first cohort, a separate validation cohort of over a hundred different subjects was used. Roughly 5 DR-DQ haplotypes were handled as single units for association and clustering because linkage in the cohort was strong. In a later genetic analysis, genome-wide SNP genotypes for about 55% of the roughly 700 donors were used, and that subset was treated as a discovery cohort. A later analysis re-analyzed previously published TCR beta repertoires from 660 or so donors and added high-resolution HLA genotyping to study TCR occurrence patterns. What the work shows at the level of the full study, not this receptor alone: An earlier analysis of 450 to 750 of the donors showed that most TCR beta V segments appeared in productive rearrangements either about 87% or about 30% of the time, which broadly matched IMGT annotations. The earlier analysis of 450 to 700 of the donors excluded some 15 rarely observed V segments, including chromosome 9 orphons, because counts were too low. A later analysis reported that several top co-occurrence clusters appeared linked to parvovirus B19, influenza, CMV and Epstein-Barr virus. It was suggested by the authors that the approach could potentially be generalized to other disease states and immunological phenotypes. Because some donors lacked HLA typing at each locus, the association tests relied only on the typed subset. In this cohort, only TCR beta chains were sequenced, and detectable features were limited by the absence of alpha or paired-chain data. Compared with equally common non-associated chains, HLA-associated TCR beta chains in a later analysis were more clonally expanded and had lower generation probabilities. A cluster of highly shared sequence variants was judged likely to represent a technical artifact of the sequencing pipeline. Some IMGT-functional V segments, including TRBV6-2 and TRBV6-3, could not be told apart with the 87-base-pair reads, so those segments were excluded. For the cohort, immune exposure information was limited to CMV serostatus. In a later genetic analysis, a missense DCLRE1C variant was associated with V-gene and J-gene trimming of TCR beta chains, and the association was replicated in an independent cohort. Sequencing depth was assumed to be roughly uniform across donors in the presence/absence analyses, though that assumption may not hold. Correlated functional status among segregating V segments might reflect linkage disequilibrium, but an unknown experimental factor could not be ruled out. Three of the identified cytomegalovirus-associated TCR beta chains were confirmed in vitro to be specific for cytomegalovirus antigens. Most TCR sequences were seen in very few donors, while some public TCRs were found in many individuals. According to a later analysis, TCR association rates differed among HLA loci, with DRB1 alleles showing the most associated TCRs and HLA-C alleles showing the fewest. When HLA alleles, especially DR and DQ, strongly co-occurred, TCR associations were difficult to assign to individual alleles. In a later analysis, around 15,000 TCR beta sequences were associated with specific HLA alleles at a false discovery rate of 0.05. A further reported finding was that TCR beta sequences accurately predicted the HLA-A and HLA-B alleles for most subjects in the first cohort. Cytomegalovirus status was reported to be diagnosed by the classifier with high specificity and sensitivity in both the original and validation cohorts. In a later genetic analysis, fewer N-insertions in productive TCRs were reported among donors in an Asian-associated ancestry cluster than the approximately 630-donor mean. A total of 150 to 200 TCR beta chains were listed by the study as associated with cytomegalovirus. In a later analysis, most CMV-associated TCR beta chains were found to appear HLA-restricted, with HLA associations seemingly driven largely by CMV exposure.

The cohort comprised 550 to 700 healthy bone marrow donors. Cohort members were all nominally healthy when sampled, although unrecorded immune exposures were likely present. The donor was CMV seronegative and was included in the group of a few hundred seronegative cohort members. A peripheral blood sample was provided by each donor, and peripheral blood mononuclear cells were used for TCR beta sequencing. The Qiagen DNeasy Blood Extraction Kit was used to extract genomic DNA from the blood cell samples. The library was built by means of the immunoSEQ multiplex PCR assay. For the multiplex PCR, a mixture combining 60 forward primers for TCR Vbeta segments and 13 reverse primers for TCR Jbeta segments was used. The CDR3 region of rearranged TCR beta genes was amplified from genomic DNA with a multiplex PCR assay. On the Illumina HiSeq System, the amplified TCR beta libraries were sequenced as 87-base-pair reads. As for the authors' bioinformatics: A later analysis counted around 72 million unique TCR beta chains across the 500 to 850 repertoires, and roughly 9.9 million of these chains were shared by at least two donors. Raw reads were error-corrected and collapsed into unique sequences with a nearest-neighbor algorithm that merged closely related sequences to remove PCR and sequencing errors. To assign V, D and J gene segments, CDR3 sequences were aligned to IMGT reference sequences. For a sequence to be retained, a match of at least six nucleotides to both a V gene segment and a J gene segment was required. A rearrangement counted as productive if the CDR3 had no stop codons and remained in frame with V and J, and every other rearrangement counted as non-productive. Following IMGT convention, CDR3 was defined as the stretch from the second conserved V-encoded cysteine up to the conserved J-encoded phenylalanine. The earlier analysis of about 530 of the donors excluded any sequence lacking an unambiguous match to a single V gene segment. An earlier analysis of 550 to 650 of the donors classified V segments as functional when productive rearrangements were above 56.7% and as segregating when the standard deviation between donors was above 5%. A statistical classification framework was built for diagnosing cytomegalovirus status from the catalog of TCR beta chain sequences. A later analysis assigned V and J genes by comparing TCR nucleotide sequences with IMGT/GENE-DB human TR gene sequences. In a later analysis, CDR3 sequences and most-parsimonious VDJ recombination scenarios were assigned using the TCRdist pipeline. In a later analysis, each TCR beta chain was defined by its CDR3 amino acid sequence together with its V-gene family, and reads lacking a unique V-gene family were excluded. As a way to deal with suspected cross-contamination and a sequencing artifact, a later analysis dropped 450 to 600 nucleotide sequences that were highly shared and had low generation probability. In a later analysis, a clonal expansion index for each public chain was calculated from normalized within-repertoire ranks of inferred template counts. In a later analysis, generation probabilities were computed with a VDJ recombination model fitted to out-of-frame rearrangements, and the resulting probabilities were checked against IGoR. A later analysis scored TCR-TCR, TCR-HLA and TCR-CMV co-occurrence with hypergeometric tests, applying a repertoire-size bias correction to TCR pairs. False discovery rates were estimated in a later analysis by permuting HLA or CMV assignments 20 times. In a later analysis, co-occurring TCRs were grouped using DBSCAN, and TCRdist sequence similarity was added for clustering within HLA-allele-positive subsets. Repertoires with fewer than 30,000 or more than 120,000 public chains were left out of co-occurrence clustering, as were roughly five repertoires with anomalous nucleotide sharing. TCRdb mirrors the immuneACCESS table, restricted to in-frame sequences. Some clones are absent from its copies; in checked studies, under half trace to an unresolved V gene, and the reason for the others is unknown. D and trimming come from the DNA, and the V and J calls and clone size come from that table. This sample is represented by approximately 250,000 clones; approximately 84% of them were singletons. The ten largest clones capture roughly 0.26% of the sample.

The CDR3 sequence holds 15 residues, the cysteine and phenylalanine included. Only CDR3 DNA remains: 45 bases, in frame from the first base. The rearranged chain carries TRBV21-1 and TRBJ2-7; TRBD2 was called by the table and not checked on the DNA. TRBV21-1 is a recognized pseudogene. The TCR was taken from a girl between 2 and 10 years old in good health and CMV-seronegative. Material for sequencing was PBMCs. The CDR3 region reads CASRSHGTLCYEQYF. The nucleotide sequence is TGTGCCAGCAGATCACACGGGACTCTTTGCTACGAGCAGTACTTC.